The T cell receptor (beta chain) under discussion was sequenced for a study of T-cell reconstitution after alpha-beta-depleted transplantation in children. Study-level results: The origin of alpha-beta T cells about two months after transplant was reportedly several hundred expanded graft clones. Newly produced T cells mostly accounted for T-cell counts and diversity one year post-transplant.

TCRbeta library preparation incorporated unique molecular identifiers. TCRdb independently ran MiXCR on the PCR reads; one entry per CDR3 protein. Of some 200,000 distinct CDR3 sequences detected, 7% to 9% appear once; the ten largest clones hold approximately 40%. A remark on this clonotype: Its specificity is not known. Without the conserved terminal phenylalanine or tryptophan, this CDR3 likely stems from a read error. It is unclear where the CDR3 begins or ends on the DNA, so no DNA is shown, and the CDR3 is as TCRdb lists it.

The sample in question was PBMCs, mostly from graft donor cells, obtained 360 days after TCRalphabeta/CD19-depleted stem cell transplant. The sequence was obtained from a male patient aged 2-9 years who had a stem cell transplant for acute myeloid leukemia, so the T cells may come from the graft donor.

CDR3 protein: CSAKGQVEIFV. The chain uses TRBV20-1 and TRBJ1-2. Germline CDR1 and CDR2: DFQATT and SNEGSKA (reference sequence). The CDR3 region is 11 residues in length, termini included.